This T cell receptor (beta chain) is from a study of blood T cell repertoires in COVID-19. For the study at large: Researchers got acute and convalescent COVID-19 samples from the United States, Italy and Spain. Sources were T cells, B-cell-depleted T cells, or PBMCs; the material itself was cDNA or gDNA.

As handled by the study authors: Estimation of nucleated cell counts was performed using reference gene primer amplification. Sequencing was performed with immunoSEQ multiplex PCR; in TCRdb, only in-frame clones are kept and a portion is missing. D and trimming come from the DNA, and the V and J calls and clone size come from that table. The repertoire holds about 140,000 clones, with 75% to 85% as singletons. The source material was peripheral blood. The clonotype was recovered from a woman older than 75 with active or convalescent COVID-19.

The CDR3 DNA follows: TGTGCCAGTAGTATATCACAGGGGTCCCGAGAGACCCAGTACTTC. Translating gives CASSISQGSRETQYF. V usage is TRBV19 and J usage is TRBJ2-5; 7 nucleotides agree with TRBD1. The CDR3 spans 15 residues. The trim removed 2 bases at V and 4 bases at J, leaving 7 bases unmatched. The V gene's germline CDR1 is LNHDA and CDR2 SQIVND (reference sequence).